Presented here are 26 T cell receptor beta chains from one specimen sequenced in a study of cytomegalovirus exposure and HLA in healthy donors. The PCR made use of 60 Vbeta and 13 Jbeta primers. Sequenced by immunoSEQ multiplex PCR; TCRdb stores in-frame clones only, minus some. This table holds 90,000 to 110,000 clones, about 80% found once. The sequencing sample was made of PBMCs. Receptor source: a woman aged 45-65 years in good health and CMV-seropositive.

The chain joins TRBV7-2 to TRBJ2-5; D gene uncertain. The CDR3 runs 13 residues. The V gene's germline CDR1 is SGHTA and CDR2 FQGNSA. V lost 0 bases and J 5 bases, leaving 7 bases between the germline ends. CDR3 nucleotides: TGTGCCAGCAGCTTAGCATCACTGGAGACCCAGTACTTC. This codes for CASSLASLETQYF.

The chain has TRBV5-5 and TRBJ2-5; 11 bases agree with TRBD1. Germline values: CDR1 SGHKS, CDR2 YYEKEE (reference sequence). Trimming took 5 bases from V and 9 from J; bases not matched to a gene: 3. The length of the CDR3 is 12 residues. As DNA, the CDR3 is TGTGCCAGCAGACCGGGACAGGGGGCCCAGTACTTC. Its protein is CASRPGQGAQYF.

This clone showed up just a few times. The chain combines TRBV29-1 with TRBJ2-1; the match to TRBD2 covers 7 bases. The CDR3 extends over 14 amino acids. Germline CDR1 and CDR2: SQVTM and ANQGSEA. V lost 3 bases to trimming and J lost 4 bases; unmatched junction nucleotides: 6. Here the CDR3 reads CSVEGGGLYNEQFF. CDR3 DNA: TGCAGCGTTGAGGGGGGGGGTTTATACAATGAGCAGTTCTTC.

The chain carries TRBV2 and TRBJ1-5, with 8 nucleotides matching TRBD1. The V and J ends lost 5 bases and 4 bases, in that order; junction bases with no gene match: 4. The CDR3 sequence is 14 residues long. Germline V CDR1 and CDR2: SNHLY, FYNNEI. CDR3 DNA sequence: TGTGCCAGCAGTTACAGGGGGATGAATCAGCCCCAGCATTTT. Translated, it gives CASSYRGMNQPQHF.

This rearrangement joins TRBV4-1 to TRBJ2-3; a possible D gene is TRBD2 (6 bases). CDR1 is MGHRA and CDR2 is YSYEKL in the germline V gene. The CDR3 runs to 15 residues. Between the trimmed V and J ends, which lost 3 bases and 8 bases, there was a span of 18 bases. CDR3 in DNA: TGCGCCAGCAGCCATCCGGGACTCACGACCCCTACGCAGTATTTT. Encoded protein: CASSHPGLTTPTQYF.

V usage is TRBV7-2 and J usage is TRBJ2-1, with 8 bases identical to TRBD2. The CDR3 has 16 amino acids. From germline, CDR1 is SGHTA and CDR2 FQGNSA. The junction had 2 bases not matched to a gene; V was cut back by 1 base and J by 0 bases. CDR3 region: CASSLGLATSYNEQFF. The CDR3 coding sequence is TGTGCCAGCAGCTTAGGACTAGCGACCTCCTACAATGAGCAGTTCTTC.

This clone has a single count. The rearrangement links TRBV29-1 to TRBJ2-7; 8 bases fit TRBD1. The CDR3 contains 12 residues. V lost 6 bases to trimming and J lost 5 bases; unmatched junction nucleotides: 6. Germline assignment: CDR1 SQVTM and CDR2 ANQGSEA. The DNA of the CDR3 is TGCAGCGTAGACAGGGGTGGCCACGAGCAGTACTTC. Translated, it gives CSVDRGGHEQYF.

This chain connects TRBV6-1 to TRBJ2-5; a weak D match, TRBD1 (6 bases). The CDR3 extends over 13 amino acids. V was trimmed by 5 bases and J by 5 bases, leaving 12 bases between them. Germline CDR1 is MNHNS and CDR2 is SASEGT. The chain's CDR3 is CASSRGSWETQYF. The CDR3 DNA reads TGTGCCAGCAGTAGGGGGAGTTGGGAGACCCAGTACTTC.

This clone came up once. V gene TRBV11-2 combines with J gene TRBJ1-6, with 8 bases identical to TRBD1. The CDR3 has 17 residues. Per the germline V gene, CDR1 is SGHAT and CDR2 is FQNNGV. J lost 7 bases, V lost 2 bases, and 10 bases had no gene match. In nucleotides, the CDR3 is TGTGCCAGCAGCTTAAATCCAGGGGGCTTCCGAAATTCACCCCTCCACTTT. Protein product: CASSLNPGGFRNSPLHF.

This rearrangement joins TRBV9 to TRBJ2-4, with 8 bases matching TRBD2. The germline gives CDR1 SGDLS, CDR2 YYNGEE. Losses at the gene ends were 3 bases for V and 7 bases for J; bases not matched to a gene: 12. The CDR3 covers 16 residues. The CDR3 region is CASSGLSGGDLNIQYF. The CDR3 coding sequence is TGTGCCAGCAGCGGGCTATCGGGGGGGGACCTCAACATTCAGTACTTC.

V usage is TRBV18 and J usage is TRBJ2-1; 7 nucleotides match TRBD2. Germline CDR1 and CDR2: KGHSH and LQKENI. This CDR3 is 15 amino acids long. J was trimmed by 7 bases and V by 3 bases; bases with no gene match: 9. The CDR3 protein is CASSPGAGVINEQFF. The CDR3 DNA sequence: TGTGCCAGCTCACCCGGGGCGGGGGTGATAAATGAGCAGTTCTTC.

CDR3 sequence: CASRDYHPYEQYF. The CDR3, as DNA: TGTGCCTCCCGGGACTACCATCCCTACGAGCAGTACTTC. V gene TRBV27 combines with J gene TRBJ2-7; 7 bases map to TRBD2. V lost 11 bases, J lost 2 bases, and 9 bases stayed unmatched. Germline V gene sequence: CDR1 MNHEY, CDR2 SMNVEV (reference sequence). This CDR3 region has 13 residues.

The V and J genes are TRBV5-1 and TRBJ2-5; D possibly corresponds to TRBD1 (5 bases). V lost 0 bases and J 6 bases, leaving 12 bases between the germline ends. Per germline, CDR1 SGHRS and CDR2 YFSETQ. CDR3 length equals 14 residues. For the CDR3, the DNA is TGCGCCAGCAGCTTGGTGACAGCAACAAAGACCCAGTACTTC. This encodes CASSLVTATKTQYF.

In nucleotides, the CDR3 is TGCGCCAGCAGCTTGGCCGGACTAGCCTACAATGAGCAGTTCTTC. It codes for CASSLAGLAYNEQFF. The rearrangement links TRBV5-1 to TRBJ2-1; 7 nucleotides align to TRBD2. The CDR3 has 15 amino acids. The J segment lost 2 bases and the V segment lost 0 bases, leaving 2 bases of the junction unmatched. The germline gives CDR1 SGHRS, CDR2 YFSETQ.

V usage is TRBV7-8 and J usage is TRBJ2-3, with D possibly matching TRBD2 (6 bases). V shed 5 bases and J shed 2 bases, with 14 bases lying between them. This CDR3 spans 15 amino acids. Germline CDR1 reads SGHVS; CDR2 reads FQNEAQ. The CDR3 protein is CASSLTGLFTDTQYF. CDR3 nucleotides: TGTGCCAGCAGCCTCACGGGACTTTTCACAGATACGCAGTATTTT.

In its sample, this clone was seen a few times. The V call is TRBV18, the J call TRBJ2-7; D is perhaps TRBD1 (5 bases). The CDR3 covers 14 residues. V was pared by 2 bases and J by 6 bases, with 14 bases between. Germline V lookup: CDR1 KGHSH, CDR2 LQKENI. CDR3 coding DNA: TGTGCCAGCTCACCAGGCAGGGTAAACTTCGAGCAGTACTTC. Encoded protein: CASSPGRVNFEQYF.

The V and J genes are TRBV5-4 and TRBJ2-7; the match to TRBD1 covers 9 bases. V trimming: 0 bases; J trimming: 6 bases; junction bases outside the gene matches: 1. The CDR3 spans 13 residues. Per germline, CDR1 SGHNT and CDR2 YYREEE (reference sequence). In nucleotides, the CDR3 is TGTGCCAGCAGCTTGGACAGGGGGCCCGAGCAGTACTTC. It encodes CASSLDRGPEQYF.

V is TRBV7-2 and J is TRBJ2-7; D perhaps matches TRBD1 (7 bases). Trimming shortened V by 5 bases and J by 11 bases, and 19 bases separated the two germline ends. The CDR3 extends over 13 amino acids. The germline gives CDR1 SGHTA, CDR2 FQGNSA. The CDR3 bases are TGTGCCAGCAGCCGTACCGGCTCAGGGGGGAAGTACTTC. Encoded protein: CASSRTGSGGKYF.

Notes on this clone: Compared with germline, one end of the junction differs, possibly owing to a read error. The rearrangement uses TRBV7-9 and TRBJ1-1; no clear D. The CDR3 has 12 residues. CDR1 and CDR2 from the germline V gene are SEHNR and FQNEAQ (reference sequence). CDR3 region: CSSSLSLTEAFF. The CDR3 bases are TGTTCCAGCAGCTTATCCTTAACTGAAGCTTTCTTT.

This chain's CDR3 is CASSAVSGAAETQYF. CDR3 DNA: TGTGCCAGCTCAGCCGTTTCAGGGGCGGCGGAGACCCAGTACTTC. The chain combines TRBV18 with TRBJ2-5, with TRBD1 as a possible D gene (6 bases). With 5 bases removed from V and 5 bases from J, the gap between germline ends came to 18 bases. The germline gives CDR1 KGHSH, CDR2 LQKENI. CDR3 length equals 15 residues.

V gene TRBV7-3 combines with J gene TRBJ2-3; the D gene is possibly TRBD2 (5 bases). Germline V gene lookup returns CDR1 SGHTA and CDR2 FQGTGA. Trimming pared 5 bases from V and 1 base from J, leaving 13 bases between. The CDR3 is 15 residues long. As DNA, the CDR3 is TGTGCCAGCAGCACCGGCGGGTGGGGCACAGATACGCAGTATTTT. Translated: CASSTGGWGTDTQYF.

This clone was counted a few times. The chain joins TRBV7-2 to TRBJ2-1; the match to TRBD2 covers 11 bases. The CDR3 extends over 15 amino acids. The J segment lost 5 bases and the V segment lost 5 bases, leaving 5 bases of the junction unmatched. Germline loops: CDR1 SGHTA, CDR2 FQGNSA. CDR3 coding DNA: TGTGCCAGCAGCCCAGAGGGACTAGCGGACAATGAGCAGTTCTTC. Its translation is CASSPEGLADNEQFF.

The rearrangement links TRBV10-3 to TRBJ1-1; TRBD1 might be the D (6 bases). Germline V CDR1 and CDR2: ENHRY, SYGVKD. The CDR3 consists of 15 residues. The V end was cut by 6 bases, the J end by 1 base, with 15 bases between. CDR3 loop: CAISFTGTQNTEAFF. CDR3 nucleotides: TGTGCCATCAGCTTCACCGGGACACAGAACACTGAAGCTTTCTTT.

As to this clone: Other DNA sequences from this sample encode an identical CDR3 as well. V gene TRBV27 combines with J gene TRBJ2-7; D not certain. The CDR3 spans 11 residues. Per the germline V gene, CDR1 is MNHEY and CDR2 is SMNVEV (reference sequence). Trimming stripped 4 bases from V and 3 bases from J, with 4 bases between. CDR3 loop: CASSSGYEQYF. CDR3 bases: TGTGCCAGCAGTTCGGGCTACGAGCAGTACTTC.

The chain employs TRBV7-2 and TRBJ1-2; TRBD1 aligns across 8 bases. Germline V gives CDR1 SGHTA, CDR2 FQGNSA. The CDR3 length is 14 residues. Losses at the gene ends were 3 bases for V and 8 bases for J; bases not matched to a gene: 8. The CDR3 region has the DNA TGTGCCAGCAGCTTCCCACAGGGGGAAGGCGGCTACACCTTC. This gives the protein CASSFPQGEGGYTF.

The CDR3 region is CASTPSGGRNEQYF. CDR3 nucleotides: TGTGCCAGCACCCCATCAGGGGGCAGAAACGAGCAGTACTTC. V gene TRBV5-4 combines with J gene TRBJ2-7, with 8 bases aligning to TRBD1. The V segment lost 6 bases and the J segment 5 bases; nucleotides outside the gene matches: 10. The CDR3 extends over 14 amino acids. Germline CDR1 is SGHNT and CDR2 is YYREEE (reference sequence).